This record concerns one TCR beta chain sequence. This record comes from a study of blood T cell repertoires in COVID-19. At the level of the study: Researchers got acute and convalescent COVID-19 samples from the United States, Italy and Spain.

The protocol was immunoSEQ multiplex PCR, while the TCRdb copy is restricted to in-frame clones and leaves out a portion. The sample has 280,000 or so clones, around 88% seen once. Trimming cost V 2 bases and J 5 bases, with 22 bases left between them. The CDR3 consists of 18 residues. Germline CDR1 reads MDHEN; CDR2 reads SYDVKM. The chain links TRBV28 to TRBJ1-3; D may be TRBD1 (6 bases). Sequencing input: PBMCs or T cells enriched from blood (not recorded which). This sequence originates from a woman aged 40 to 50 who had recovered from COVID-19. CDR3 nucleotide sequence: TGTGCCAGCAGTTTAGCAGGGGTCGCCCAGAGGTCGCGAAACACCATATATTTT. This translates into CASSLAGVAQRSRNTIYF. The full variable domain, completed using reference TRBV28 and TRBJ1-3, is DVKVTQSSRYLVKRTGEKVFLECVQDMDHENMFWYRQDPGLGLRLIYFSYDVKMKEKGDIPEGYSVSREKKERFSLILESASTNQTSMYLCASSLAGVAQRSRNTIYFGEGSWLTVV.